These 4 T cell receptor beta chains were all obtained from the same sample, sequenced in a study of blood T cell repertoires in COVID-19. Sequencing was performed with immunoSEQ multiplex PCR; in TCRdb, only in-frame clones are kept and a portion is missing. The sample includes approximately 440,000 clones, about 85% of them seen just once. Sequenced input: PBMCs or T cells enriched from blood (not recorded which). The receptors derive from a woman aged 18-29 years who had recovered from COVID-19.

The V and J genes are TRBV5-4 and TRBJ1-2; D remains ambiguous. V lost 4 bases, J lost 7 bases, and 17 bases lay in between. Per the germline V gene, CDR1 is SGHNT and CDR2 is YYREEE (reference sequence). The CDR3 covers 14 residues. This chain's CDR3 is CASSPIEGPAGYTF. CDR3 sequence (DNA): TGTGCCAGCAGCCCTATCGAGGGTCCCGCTGGCTACACCTTC.

V is TRBV4-1 and J is TRBJ1-2; D uncertain. The V and J ends lost 1 base and 2 bases respectively, with 20 bases between them. Germline CDR1 MGHRA, CDR2 YSYEKL. The CDR3 consists of 18 residues. The CDR3 is CASSQGSRIAAPNYGYTF. CDR3 coding DNA: TGCGCCAGCAGCCAAGGGTCCAGGATCGCTGCACCGAACTATGGCTACACCTTC.

The rearrangement links TRBV19 to TRBJ2-1; 7 bases align to TRBD2. V lost 5 bases to trimming and J lost 7 bases; unmatched junction nucleotides: 5. CDR1 is LNHDA and CDR2 is SQIVND in the germline V gene (reference sequence). The CDR3 runs to 13 residues. The CDR3 DNA follows: TGTGCCAGTAGTGGGGGGGTGGGAAATGAGCAGTTCTTC. This sequence encodes CASSGGVGNEQFF.

This rearrangement joins TRBV2 to TRBJ1-2; no reliable D call. Germline CDR1 is SNHLY and CDR2 is FYNNEI. The CDR3 contains 13 residues. With 6 bases removed from V and 4 bases from J, the gap between germline ends came to 12 bases. In nucleotides, the CDR3 is TGTGCCAGCAGGTACTCATTAACCTATGGCTACACCTTC. Encoded protein: CASRYSLTYGYTF.